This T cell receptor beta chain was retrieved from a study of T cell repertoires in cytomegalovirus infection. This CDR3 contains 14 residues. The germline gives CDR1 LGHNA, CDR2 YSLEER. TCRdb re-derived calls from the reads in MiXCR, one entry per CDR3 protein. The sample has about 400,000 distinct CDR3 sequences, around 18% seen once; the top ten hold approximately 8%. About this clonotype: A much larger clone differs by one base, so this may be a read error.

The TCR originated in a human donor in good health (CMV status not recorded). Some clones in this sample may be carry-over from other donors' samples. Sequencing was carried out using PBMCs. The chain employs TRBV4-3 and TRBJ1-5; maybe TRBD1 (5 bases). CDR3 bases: TGCGCCAGCAGCCAAGCGTGGGGGAATCAGCACCAGCATTTT. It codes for CASSQAWGNQHQHF.